Reported below is one TCR beta chain. This sample was included in a study of control samples from healthy donors and cancer patients. Sequencing used immunoSEQ multiplex PCR; TCRdb keeps in-frame clones, though not all of them. The sample has 150,000 or so clones, about 86% seen once. CDR1 and CDR2 (germline): GTSNPN, SVGIG (reference sequence). Trimming took 2 bases from V and 1 from J, leaving 11 bases between them. The CDR3 has 14 amino acids. The clonotype originates from a man between 18 and 35 years old in good health. Material for sequencing was blood. This chain links TRBV30 with TRBJ1-1; TRBD1 is a possible D gene (5 bases). The CDR3: CAWSFGGWNTEAFF. CDR3 bases: TGTGCCTGGAGTTTCGGGGGTTGGAACACTGAAGCTTTCTTT.